One sample yielded the 20 T cell receptor beta chains listed below, sequenced in a study of cytomegalovirus exposure and HLA in healthy donors. Primers for the PCR totalled 60 Vbeta and 13 Jbeta. The assay was immunoSEQ multiplex PCR, and TCRdb's table has in-frame clones only and misses some. Among about 43,000 clones, 60% to 85% were seen once, and the ten largest hold roughly 1.3%. Sequenced: PBMCs. The origin of the receptors is a man aged 25-40 years in good health and CMV-seronegative.

This chain joins TRBV28 and TRBJ1-5; D unresolved. This CDR3 is 13 amino acids long. Trimming left V 3 bases short and J 0 bases short, with 3 bases between. CDR1 and CDR2 (germline): MDHEN, SYDVKM. The CDR3 reads CASSFSSNQPQHF. CDR3 DNA: TGTGCCAGCAGTTTCAGTAGCAATCAGCCCCAGCATTTT.

The chain employs TRBV11-2 and TRBJ1-6, with 8 positions matching TRBD1. Per germline, CDR1 SGHAT and CDR2 FQNNGV. Trimming removed 5 bases from V and 7 bases from J; junction bases left unmatched: 4. This CDR3 has 14 residues. CDR3 sequence reads: CASSRTGRNSPLHF. The CDR3 DNA follows: TGTGCCAGCAGCCGGACAGGGAGAAATTCACCCCTCCACTTT.

The J gene is TRBJ1-5, the V gene TRBV6-1; TRBD1 matches at 7 bases. Germline values: CDR1 MNHNS, CDR2 SASEGT. This CDR3 has 17 amino acids. V was pared by 3 bases and J by 4 bases, with 12 bases of the junction left unmatched. CDR3 loop: CASSELLTGKLNQPQHF. DNA of the CDR3: TGTGCCAGCAGTGAGCTCTTGACAGGGAAATTGAATCAGCCCCAGCATTTT.

This sequence joins TRBV9 and TRBJ1-1; D uncertain. Trimming cost V 3 bases and J 0 bases, with 6 bases left between them. CDR1 is SGDLS and CDR2 is YYNGEE in the germline V gene. The CDR3 covers 13 residues. The CDR3 is CASSAGLNTEAFF. The CDR3 coding sequence is TGTGCCAGCAGCGCGGGGTTGAACACTGAAGCTTTCTTT. Full variable domain (remainder filled in from reference TRBV9 and TRBJ1-1): DSGVTQTPKHLITATGQRVTLRCSPRSGDLSVYWYQQSLDQGLQFLIQYYNGEERAKGNILERFSAQQFPDLHSELNLSSLELGDSALYFCASSAGLNTEAFFGQGTRLTVV.

This chain links TRBV5-1 with TRBJ2-7; 7 nucleotides align to TRBD1. The CDR3 has 14 amino acids. Germline assignment: CDR1 SGHRS and CDR2 YFSETQ. The V segment lost 0 bases and the J segment 3 bases; nucleotides outside the gene matches: 3. CDR3 loop: CASSLAQGVYEQYF. The CDR3 coding sequence is TGCGCCAGCAGCTTGGCCCAGGGGGTCTACGAGCAGTACTTC.

The rearrangement uses TRBV9 and TRBJ2-1; TRBD1 aligns across 7 bases. Germline V lookup: CDR1 SGDLS, CDR2 YYNGEE. This CDR3 has 14 residues. J gave up 12 bases and V 2 bases, and 11 bases lay outside the gene matches. The CDR3 region has the DNA TGTGCCAGCAGCGTTGGAGGACAGGACATCGGGCAGTTCTTC. It codes for CASSVGGQDIGQFF.

This clone was counted a few times. DNA for the CDR3: TGTGCCAGCACCGAGGGGGCGGACACCGGGGAGCTGTTTTTT. Encoded protein: CASTEGADTGELFF. The chain couples TRBV6-1 to TRBJ2-2; 7 positions agree with TRBD1. V lost 7 bases, J lost 3 bases, and 5 bases stayed unmatched. The V gene's germline CDR1 is MNHNS and CDR2 SASEGT. The CDR3 loop spans 14 amino acids.

This chain connects TRBV7-9 to TRBJ2-5; no clear D gene. The CDR3 has 13 amino acids. Germline assignment: CDR1 SEHNR and CDR2 FQNEAQ (reference sequence). V lost 1 base, J lost 5 bases, and 8 bases lay in between. The CDR3 spells CASSLDVRETQYF. CDR3 DNA: TGTGCCAGCAGCTTAGACGTTCGGGAGACCCAGTACTTC.

The J gene is TRBJ2-6, the V gene TRBV7-2; 7 bases fit TRBD1. V was pared by 4 bases and J by 1 base, with 13 bases of the junction left unmatched. CDR3 length: 19 amino acids. Looked up from germline, CDR1 is SGHTA and CDR2 is FQGNSA. CDR3 region: CASSSIHRGFGSGANVLTF. For the CDR3, the DNA is TGTGCCAGCAGCTCGATACACAGGGGATTTGGTTCTGGGGCCAACGTCCTGACTTTC.

The chain couples TRBV10-3 to TRBJ1-2; TRBD1 matches 9 bases. The trim removed 3 bases at V and 6 bases at J, leaving 11 bases unmatched. In germline, CDR1 is ENHRY, CDR2 SYGVKD. The CDR3 sequence is 16 residues long. Here the CDR3 DNA reads TGTGCCATCAGTGACCCTACAGGGGGCGCATGGAATGGCTACACCTTC. It encodes CAISDPTGGAWNGYTF.

The chain recombines TRBV7-6 with TRBJ2-2, with D perhaps matching TRBD1 (6 bases). The CDR3 is made up of 16 amino acids. Trimming took 1 base from V and 5 from J, leaving 14 bases between them. The germline gives CDR1 SGHVS, CDR2 FNYEAQ. The CDR3 region is CASSLVVKRGTGELFF. CDR3 nucleotides: TGTGCCAGCAGCTTAGTGGTGAAAAGGGGGACCGGGGAGCTGTTTTTT.

This clone was seen once. The chain carries TRBV15 and TRBJ2-5; D is ambiguous. The V gene's germline CDR1 is LNHNV and CDR2 YYDKDF (reference sequence). This CDR3 region has 15 residues. V shed 0 bases and J shed 1 base, with 9 bases lying between them. DNA for the CDR3: TGTGCCACCAGCAGAGATGCCACATTCCAAGAGACCCAGTACTTC. Protein product: CATSRDATFQETQYF.

The CDR3 DNA reads TGTGCCAGCAGCTTGGGGACAGGGGCGCCGCAGCCCCAGCATTTT. Protein product: CASSLGTGAPQPQHF. The chain combines TRBV5-5 with TRBJ1-5; 9 positions match TRBD1. Trimming took 0 bases from V and 7 from J; bases not matched to a gene: 5. CDR1 and CDR2 from the germline V gene are SGHKS and YYEKEE (reference sequence). This CDR3 has 15 amino acids. Combining the CDR3 with reference TRBV5-5 and TRBJ1-5 gives the whole variable domain DAGVTQSPTHLIKTRGQQVTLRCSPISGHKSVSWYQQVLGQGPQFIFQYYEKEERGRGNFPDRFSARQFPNYSSELNVNALLLGDSALYLCASSLGTGAPQPQHFGDGTRLSIL.

The chain joins TRBV2 to TRBJ2-5; 9 nucleotides agree with TRBD1. CDR3 length: 17 amino acids. Germline CDR1 SNHLY, CDR2 FYNNEI. V was clipped by 6 bases and J by 4 bases; unmatched bases: 15. The CDR3 DNA sequence: TGTGCCAGCAGGATTCATACAGGGGGCAGGGGTAGAGAGACCCAGTACTTC. Translated, it gives CASRIHTGGRGRETQYF.

This clone has just one count. This chain joins TRBV5-1 and TRBJ2-1, with 15 positions matching TRBD2. This CDR3 comprises 18 residues. V shed 4 bases and J 7 bases; nucleotides not matched to a gene: 12. The germline gives CDR1 SGHRS, CDR2 YFSETQ. This chain's CDR3 is CASSLEGLAGGGKNEQFF. The CDR3 nucleotides read TGCGCCAGCAGCCTGGAGGGACTAGCGGGAGGAGGCAAAAATGAGCAGTTCTTC.

This clone occurred once. The rearrangement joins TRBV5-1 to TRBJ2-3; D is perhaps TRBD1 (8 bases). Trimming pared 8 bases from V and 3 bases from J, leaving 16 bases between. This CDR3 comprises 14 residues. Germline V gene sequence: CDR1 SGHRS, CDR2 YFSETQ. DNA for the CDR3: TGCGCCAGTACGAACAGGGGGGGGACAGATACGCAGTATTTT. As protein: CASTNRGGTDTQYF.

The chain uses TRBV7-9 and TRBJ1-4; 7 positions match TRBD1. CDR3 length equals 15 residues. Per germline, CDR1 SEHNR and CDR2 FQNEAQ (reference sequence). V shed 3 bases, J shed 7 bases, and the junction held 8 bases outside the gene matches. The CDR3 protein is CASSLGDREAEKLFF. CDR3 nucleotides: TGTGCCAGCAGCTTGGGTGACAGGGAAGCTGAAAAACTGTTTTTT.

The gene calls are TRBV15 and TRBJ2-1; weak D call: TRBD2 (5 bases). Trimming stripped 1 base from V and 3 bases from J, with 10 bases between. Germline-derived CDR1 and CDR2 are LNHNV and YYDKDF (reference sequence). CDR3 size: 15 residues. As DNA, the CDR3 is TGTGCCACCAGCAGAGGGGCGGGTAGCTACAATGAGCAGTTCTTC. Translated: CATSRGAGSYNEQFF.

J is TRBJ1-1 and V is TRBV18; the D gene is possibly TRBD1 (5 bases). The CDR3 contains 15 residues. V was shortened by 5 bases and J by 6 bases, with 19 bases between the two germline ends. Germline CDR1 and CDR2: KGHSH and LQKENI. CDR3 region: CASSTTGVLTSEAFF. CDR3 sequence (DNA): TGTGCCAGCTCAACCACAGGAGTCTTAACATCTGAAGCTTTCTTT.

In this sample, this clone turned up a few times. The J gene is TRBJ1-1, the V gene TRBV19; possible D gene TRBD1, 5 bases. Looked up from germline, CDR1 is LNHDA and CDR2 is SQIVND (reference sequence). The CDR3 loop spans 13 amino acids. V was shortened by 4 bases and J by 6 bases, with 12 bases between the two germline ends. CDR3 protein: CASSTLDRPEAFF. DNA for the CDR3: TGTGCCAGTAGTACCCTAGACAGACCTGAAGCTTTCTTT.